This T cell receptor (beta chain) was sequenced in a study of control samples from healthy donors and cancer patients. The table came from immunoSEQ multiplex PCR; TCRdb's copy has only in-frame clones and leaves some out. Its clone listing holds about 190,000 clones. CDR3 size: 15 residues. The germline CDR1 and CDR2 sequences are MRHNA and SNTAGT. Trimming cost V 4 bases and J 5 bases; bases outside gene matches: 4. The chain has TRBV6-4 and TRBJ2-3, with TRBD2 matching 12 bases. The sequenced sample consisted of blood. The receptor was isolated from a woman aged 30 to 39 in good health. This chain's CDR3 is CASSAETSGGDTQYF. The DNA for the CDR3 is TGTGCCAGCAGTGCAGAGACTAGCGGGGGAGATACGCAGTATTTT.